These T cell receptor beta chains were read from a single sample in a study of CD8+ T cells in alopecia areata. Libraries were prepared by immunoSEQ multiplex PCR; TCRdb keeps only in-frame clonotypes and omits some of them. Altogether 160,000 or so clones are present, approximately 70% being singletons, with the ten largest covering 9.5% to 12%. Source: CD8+ T cells sorted from blood, taken at week 0. The receptors originated from a human donor with alopecia areata. Each CDR3 is given without its conserved first and last residue.

ASSFLPWEQNTEAF TRBV7-2
ASSKEFTGRPARKTQY TRBV21-1
ASSLGGVGNQPQH TRBV5-1
AISDGQGQGRTYEQY TRBV10-3
ASRGLAEF TRBV2
ASSEHWGAEIFGELF TRBV13
SARVVNEQF TRBV20-1
ATHTDTQY TRBV2
AWTKNTEAF TRBV30
ASLRGADTQY TRBV9
SVEDTWDRESGNTIY TRBV29-1
ATSSLNQPQH TRBV15
ATSSRTGTQDIQY TRBV15
AWSPPDSRNQPQH TRBV30
SVEGVLTEAF TRBV29-1
ASSLARPLDYGYT TRBV7-2
ASSQPTGGSRQPQH TRBV23-1
ASSAGGQGAREQY TRBV27
ASSPPQGMNTEAF TRBV7-6
ASSHGTSYEQY TRBV13
ATSRDGQGDNQPQH TRBV15
ASRGASDEKLF TRBV27
ASKGNSPLH TRBV2
ASNRGRWETQY TRBV6-1
ATSRDRYTSYNEQF TRBV15
AWKPGARSPLH TRBV30
AISPTGATPDTEAF TRBV10-3
SVEGGVRATEAF TRBV29-1
AWSGSDTQY TRBV30
ASSGSGGEQY TRBV6-1
ASGYLAGERDTQY TRBV25-1
AWSEGAGANVLT TRBV30
ASSEDRFADTQY TRBV9
ASSPWDRGYTDTQY TRBV25-1
ASSDIGGQDTQY TRBV14
ASSPRGGYNSPLH TRBV6-5
ATSRTALSGAMNTEAF TRBV15
ASNSRQAPANYGYT TRBV6-6
ASGYTGGWAVQETQY TRBV12-5
ASSRYFKVTDTQY TRBV4-1
ASSSAPANTGELF TRBV11-1
ASSPRRRLGSYEQY TRBV18
AWSTTGWNEQF TRBV30
ASSEQGAYNEQF TRBV25-1